This entry is about one TCR beta chain. Clones were read by immunoSEQ multiplex PCR, and TCRdb kept only the in-frame ones, dropping some. Of more than 55,000 clones in the sample, 85% to 95% were seen once. Blood sampling was done at baseline, cycle 4 day 1, and cycle 7 day 1. Germline loops: CDR1 MGHRA, CDR2 YSYEKL. The CDR3 sequence is 13 residues long. The ends were cut back, 4 bases at V and 1 base at J, with 7 bases in the middle. The data stem from a study of OX40 agonist ivuxolimab in advanced cancers. Sequencing used CD4+ or CD8+ T cells sorted from blood, obtained in a trial of the OX40 agonist ivuxolimab. The TCR comes from an adult with an advanced solid tumor such as melanoma, head and neck, liver or kidney cancer. This rearrangement joins TRBV4-1 to TRBJ1-1, with D perhaps TRBD1 (5 bases). This CDR3 reads CASSPTANTEAFF. The CDR3 nucleotides are TGCGCCAGCAGCCCGACAGCGAACACTGAAGCTTTCTTT.